This TCR beta chain was identified during a study of response to subunit inactivated influenza vaccine. TCRdb passed the RT-PCR reads through MiXCR, listing each CDR3 protein once. The repertoire holds more than 700,000 distinct CDR3 sequences, around 20% seen once, with about a tenth in the top ten. Study-wide findings and caveats: After each seasonal influenza vaccination, few new T cells are recruited, the authors suggested.

This clonotype was observed many times. The antigen remains unidentified. In germline, CDR1 is SGHAT, CDR2 FQNNGV. Trimming removed 5 bases at V and 5 bases at J, with 15 bases between. This CDR3 is built from 14 residues. This rearrangement joins TRBV11-2 to TRBJ2-5; D is unresolved. The receptor was derived from a man aged 50 or older who received an inactivated influenza vaccine. Sequences were derived from PBMCs from blood, sampled roughly 5 days after vaccination. In DNA form, the CDR3 reads TGTGCCAGCAGCGTCGCCGGTTCAGACGAGACCCAGTACTTC. It specifies CASSVAGSDETQYF.